This TCR beta chain is from a study of cytomegalovirus exposure and HLA in healthy donors. Study background: T cells numbering some 170 million yielded 90 million to 140 million unique TCR beta sequences in an earlier analysis. Study outcomes and limitations: The study listed 150 to 200 cytomegalovirus-associated TCR beta chains. Later analysis suggested most CMV-associated TCR beta chains were HLA-restricted. A later analysis reportedly identified an Asian-associated ancestry cluster as carrying fewer N-insertions than the approximately 710-donor mean.

The PCR employed 60 Vbeta primers together with 13 Jbeta primers. The method was immunoSEQ multiplex PCR; TCRdb's version includes in-frame clones alone and lacks a portion of them. The sample lists approximately 180,000 clones; around 90% were seen once. V lost 5 bases to trimming and J lost 6 bases, with 14 bases between them. The germline V gene has CDR1 LNHDA and CDR2 SQIVND (reference sequence). This CDR3 comprises 13 residues. In the case of this clone: Antigen unknown.

The chain couples TRBV19 to TRBJ2-7, with TRBD1 as a possible D gene (5 bases). The specimen was PBMCs. The TCR was taken from a young woman in good health and CMV-seronegative. The DNA of the CDR3 is TGTGCCAGTAGTTCCCTACAGGCCCGCGAGCAGTACTTC. It translates to CASSSLQAREQYF.